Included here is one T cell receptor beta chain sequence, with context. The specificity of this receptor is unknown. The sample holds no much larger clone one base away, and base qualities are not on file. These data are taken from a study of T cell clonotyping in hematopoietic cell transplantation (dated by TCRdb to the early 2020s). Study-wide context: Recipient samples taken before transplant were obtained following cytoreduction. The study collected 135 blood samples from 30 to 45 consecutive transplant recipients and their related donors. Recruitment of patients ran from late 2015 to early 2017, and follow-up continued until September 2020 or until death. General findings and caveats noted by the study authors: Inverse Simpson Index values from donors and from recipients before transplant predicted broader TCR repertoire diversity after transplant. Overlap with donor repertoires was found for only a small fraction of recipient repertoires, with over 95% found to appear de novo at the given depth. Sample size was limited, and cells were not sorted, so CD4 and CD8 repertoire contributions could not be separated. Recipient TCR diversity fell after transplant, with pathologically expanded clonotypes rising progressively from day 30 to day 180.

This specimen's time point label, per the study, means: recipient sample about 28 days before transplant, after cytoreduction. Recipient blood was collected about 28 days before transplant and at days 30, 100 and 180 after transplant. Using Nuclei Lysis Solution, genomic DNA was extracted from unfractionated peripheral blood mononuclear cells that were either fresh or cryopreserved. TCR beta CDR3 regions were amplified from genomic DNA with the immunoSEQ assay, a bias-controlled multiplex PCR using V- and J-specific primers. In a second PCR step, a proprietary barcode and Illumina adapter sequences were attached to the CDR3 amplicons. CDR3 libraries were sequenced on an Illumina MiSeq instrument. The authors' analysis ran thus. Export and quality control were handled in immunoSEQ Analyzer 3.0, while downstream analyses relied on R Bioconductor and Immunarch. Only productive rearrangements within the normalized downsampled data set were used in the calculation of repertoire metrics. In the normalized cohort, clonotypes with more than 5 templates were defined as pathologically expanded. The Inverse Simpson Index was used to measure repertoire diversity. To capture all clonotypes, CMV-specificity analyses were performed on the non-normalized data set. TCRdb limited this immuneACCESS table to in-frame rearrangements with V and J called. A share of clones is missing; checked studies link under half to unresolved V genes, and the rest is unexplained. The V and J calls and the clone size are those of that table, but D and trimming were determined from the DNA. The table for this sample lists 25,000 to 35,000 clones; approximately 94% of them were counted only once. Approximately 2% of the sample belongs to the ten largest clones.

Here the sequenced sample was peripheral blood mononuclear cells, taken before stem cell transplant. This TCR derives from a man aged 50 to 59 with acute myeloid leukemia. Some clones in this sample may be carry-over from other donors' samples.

Here is the DNA: TGTGCCAGCAGCGGCGATTATAGCAATCAGCCCCAGCATTTT. Its protein reads: CASSGDYSNQPQHF. The rearranged segments are TRBV9 and TRBJ1-5; no D gene call is confident. The CDR3, from cysteine to phenylalanine, totals 14 residues. Of the read, only the CDR3 DNA is kept; its 42 bases are in frame from base 1. CDR1 and CDR2 were assigned from the germline V gene as SGDLS and YYNGEE. Relative to germline, V is 3 bases shorter and J is 0 bases shorter, with 7 bases between their ends.